Each of the 22 T cell receptor beta chains below was sequenced from the same sample in a study of shared clonotypes between healthy human individuals. Method: immunoSEQ multiplex PCR; TCRdb's copy keeps in-frame clones and lacks some. There are roughly 2,500,000 clones in the sample; over 85% occur only once, and roughly 0.36% lies in the top ten. The specimen was naive CD4+ T cells from PBMCs. Subset meaning: CD45RA+ positively selected. The source is a young man in good health. Some clones in this sample may be carry-over from other donors' samples.

The chain links TRBV28 to TRBJ1-4; D gene unclear. The CDR3 extends over 15 amino acids. The germline gives CDR1 MDHEN, CDR2 SYDVKM. V was shortened by 3 bases and J by 7 bases, with 15 bases between the two germline ends. The CDR3 reads CASSFPPLGSEKLFF. Here the CDR3 DNA reads TGTGCCAGCAGTTTTCCCCCTCTGGGCAGTGAAAAACTGTTTTTT.

DNA of the CDR3: TGTGCCAGCAGTGAGCGGTCCCACAGGATAGTCGAGCAGTACTTC. This encodes CASSERSHRIVEQYF. The chain has TRBV6-1 and TRBJ2-7; D may be TRBD1 (5 bases). V lost 3 bases and J 6 bases, leaving 18 bases between the germline ends. Germline V gene data show CDR1 as MNHNS and CDR2 as SASEGT. CDR3 size: 15 residues.

The chain employs TRBV6-5 and TRBJ1-1; D ambiguous. Trimming pared 0 bases from V and 6 bases from J, leaving 11 bases between. The CDR3 runs 14 residues. Germline-derived CDR1 and CDR2 are MNHEY and SVGAGI. The CDR3 sequence is CASSYSISGAEAFF. The CDR3 DNA follows: TGTGCCAGCAGTTACTCGATATCGGGTGCTGAAGCTTTCTTT.

The chain carries TRBV5-8 and TRBJ2-7, with TRBD1 matching over 11 bases. Per germline, CDR1 SGHTS and CDR2 YDEGEE. V was clipped by 0 bases and J by 6 bases; unmatched bases: 17. The CDR3 is made up of 19 amino acids. The CDR3 DNA follows: TGTGCCAGCAGCTTGGCGGTAAGGGCTTGGGGACAGGGGGAAGGCGAGCAGTACTTC. Protein sequence: CASSLAVRAWGQGEGEQYF.

The chain combines TRBV23-1 with TRBJ2-3, with D perhaps matching TRBD1 or TRBD2 (5 bases each). TRBV23-1 belongs to the ORF category, with a function that is uncertain. V was shortened by 8 bases and J by 0 bases, with 21 bases between the two germline ends. This CDR3 has 17 amino acids. CDR3 sequence (DNA): TGCGCCAGCTCTCCTTTGGGGGTGCAGACTAGCACAGATACGCAGTATTTT. Its translation is CASSPLGVQTSTDTQYF.

The J gene is TRBJ1-5, the V gene TRBV7-2, with TRBD1 as a possible D gene (5 bases). The CDR3 consists of 14 residues. Germline V gene data show CDR1 as SGHTA and CDR2 as FQGNSA. The V and J ends lost 5 bases and 7 bases respectively, with 15 bases between them. The CDR3: CASSLDSLGQPQHF. For the CDR3, the DNA is TGTGCCAGCAGCCTCGACAGTCTGGGGCAGCCCCAGCATTTT.

The gene calls are TRBV15 and TRBJ1-2; perhaps TRBD1 as D (5 bases). This CDR3 region has 13 residues. Germline values: CDR1 LNHNV, CDR2 YYDKDF (reference sequence). V lost 0 bases to trimming and J lost 8 bases, with 10 bases between them. The CDR3 nucleotides read TGTGCCACCAGCAGAGAGGGGGAAAGGGGCTACACCTTC. Its protein product is CATSREGERGYTF.

Here the CDR3 DNA reads TGTGCCAGCTCACCACTCACAGAATATTACGAGCAGTACTTC. Its translation: CASSPLTEYYEQYF. The chain joins TRBV18 to TRBJ2-7, with D unresolved. Germline assignment: CDR1 KGHSH and CDR2 LQKENI. Between the trimmed V and J ends, which lost 1 base and 4 bases, there was a span of 11 bases. This CDR3 contains 14 residues.

V and J are TRBV6-1 and TRBJ2-5, with D perhaps TRBD1 or TRBD2 (5 bases each). Germline CDR1 and CDR2: MNHNS and SASEGT. The CDR3 spans 15 residues. V was cut by 4 bases and J by 7 bases, with 19 bases left in between. The CDR3 is CASSAASGPRGTQYF. In nucleotides, the CDR3 is TGTGCCAGCAGTGCCGCCAGCGGTCCGAGGGGGACCCAGTACTTC.

This clone was detected only a few times. CDR3 residues: CASTGGLNTEAFF. The CDR3 region has the DNA TGTGCCAGTACAGGGGGGCTCAACACTGAAGCTTTCTTT. V and J are TRBV19 and TRBJ1-1, with TRBD1 identical over 7 bases. CDR3 length equals 13 residues. With 7 bases clipped from V and 2 bases from J, the junction kept 4 bases outside the gene matches. Per the germline V gene, CDR1 is LNHDA and CDR2 is SQIVND (reference sequence).

V gene TRBV5-6 combines with J gene TRBJ1-3; D remains ambiguous. V was cut by 4 bases and J by 0 bases, with 8 bases left in between. The CDR3 covers 14 residues. Germline V CDR1 and CDR2: SGHDT, YYEEEE. The CDR3 coding sequence is TGTGCCAGCAGCAGACCGAACTCTGGAAACACCATATATTTT. It translates to CASSRPNSGNTIYF.

The rearrangement uses TRBV9 and TRBJ2-7; TRBD1 matches at 7 bases. Germline lookup yields CDR1 SGDLS and CDR2 YYNGEE. The V gene end was trimmed by 0 bases and the J gene end by 2 bases; junction bases not matched to a gene: 5. CDR3 length equals 15 residues. CDR3 sequence (DNA): TGTGCCAGCAGCGTAGATGAGGGGGCCCCCTACGAGCAGTACTTC. Residues: CASSVDEGAPYEQYF.

The table lists this clone with a few counts. Other DNA sequences from this sample encode an identical CDR3 as well. V and J are TRBV6-1 and TRBJ2-2; D might be TRBD1 or TRBD2, each matching 5 bases. Looked up from germline, CDR1 is MNHNS and CDR2 is SASEGT. This CDR3 region has 15 residues. V dropped 0 bases and J dropped 4 bases, with 9 bases sitting between them. DNA for the CDR3: TGTGCCAGCAGTGAAGCGGGGGAAGGCACCGGGGAGCTGTTTTTT. Amino acid sequence: CASSEAGEGTGELFF.

This rearrangement joins TRBV6-5 to TRBJ1-2; D might be TRBD1 (5 bases). The CDR3 is 15 residues long. Looked up from germline, CDR1 is MNHEY and CDR2 is SVGAGI. Trimming cost V 5 bases and J 9 bases, with 22 bases left between them. CDR3 amino acids: CASSHRPDSPPSYTF. For the CDR3, the DNA is TGTGCCAGCAGTCACCGACCAGACAGCCCCCCAAGCTACACCTTC.

The chain carries TRBV7-3 and TRBJ2-7; D gene uncertain. Germline CDR1 SGHTA, CDR2 FQGTGA. Trimming took 5 bases from V and 4 from J, leaving 18 bases between them. The CDR3 loop spans 15 amino acids. The CDR3 region is CASSPRQDRRYEQYF. In nucleotides, the CDR3 is TGTGCCAGCAGCCCTAGGCAGGACCGTCGTTACGAGCAGTACTTC.

This rearrangement joins TRBV28 to TRBJ1-1; D is uncertain. Germline assignment: CDR1 MDHEN and CDR2 SYDVKM. V lost 0 bases to trimming and J lost 2 bases, with 7 bases between them. CDR3 length: 14 residues. Written as DNA, the CDR3 is TGTGCCAGCAGTTTATGGCGGGGTAACACTGAAGCTTTCTTT. Its translation: CASSLWRGNTEAFF. The full variable domain, with the rest looked up from reference TRBV28 and TRBJ1-1, is DVKVTQSSRYLVKRTGEKVFLECVQDMDHENMFWYRQDPGLGLRLIYFSYDVKMKEKGDIPEGYSVSREKKERFSLILESASTNQTSMYLCASSLWRGNTEAFFGQGTRLTVV.

This sequence joins TRBV7-9 and TRBJ1-2; D is unresolved. Germline V CDR1 and CDR2: SEHNR, FQNEAQ (reference sequence). Trimming removed 0 bases at V and 4 bases at J, with 12 bases between. The CDR3 totals 15 residues. The CDR3 coding sequence is TGTGCCAGCAGCTTAGCGTTAGGAGGCCGCTATGGCTACACCTTC. It encodes CASSLALGGRYGYTF. The variable domain in full, completed from reference TRBV7-9 and TRBJ1-2, reads DTGVSQNPRHKITKRGQNVTFRCDPISEHNRLYWYRQTLGQGPEFLTYFQNEAQLEKSRLLSDRFSAERPKGSFSTLEIQRTEQGDSAMYLCASSLALGGRYGYTFGSGTRLTVV.

The chain has TRBV4-1 and TRBJ2-7; a possible D gene is TRBD2 (6 bases). V lost 1 base and J lost 2, with 12 bases in between. The CDR3 covers 15 residues. The germline gives CDR1 MGHRA, CDR2 YSYEKL. CDR3 protein: CASSQVVAETYEQYF. CDR3 DNA: TGCGCCAGCAGCCAAGTCGTAGCGGAGACCTACGAGCAGTACTTC.

This chain joins TRBV7-9 and TRBJ1-5; 7 bases map to TRBD1. This CDR3 spans 15 amino acids. Germline loops: CDR1 SEHNR, CDR2 FQNEAQ (reference sequence). J was trimmed by 2 bases and V by 5 bases; bases with no gene match: 6. This CDR3 is CASSTRGEGNQPQHF. The DNA of the CDR3 is TGTGCCAGCAGCACCAGGGGGGAGGGCAATCAGCCCCAGCATTTT.

V gene TRBV29-1 combines with J gene TRBJ2-2, with 7 bases matching TRBD1. This CDR3 has 15 amino acids. Looked up from germline, CDR1 is SQVTM and CDR2 is ANQGSEA. V was pared by 3 bases and J by 7 bases, with 11 bases of the junction left unmatched. CDR3 DNA: TGCAGCGTTGATGGTGGTAGGGGGCGCGACGGGGAGCTGTTTTTT. Amino acids: CSVDGGRGRDGELFF.

This rearrangement joins TRBV2 to TRBJ1-6; the D is unclear. V shed 1 base and J shed 7 bases, with 5 bases lying between them. Germline V gene data show CDR1 as SNHLY and CDR2 as FYNNEI. The CDR3 has 13 residues. CDR3 sequence (DNA): TGTGCCAGCAGTGAAGGGGCCAATTCACCCCTCCACTTT. This encodes CASSEGANSPLHF. Variable domain in full (rest from reference TRBV2 and TRBJ1-6): EPEVTQTPSHQVTQMGQEVILRCVPISNHLYFYWYRQILGQKVEFLVSFYNNEISEKSEIFDDQFSVERPDGSNFTLKIRSTKLEDSAMYFCASSEGANSPLHFGNGTRLTVT.

This clone was seen only a few times. Other DNA sequences in the sample encode the same CDR3. The chain recombines TRBV7-2 with TRBJ2-3; TRBD2 matches at 12 bases. This CDR3 is 15 amino acids long. CDR1 is SGHTA and CDR2 is FQGNSA in the germline V gene. The V and J ends lost 1 base and 5 bases, in that order; junction bases with no gene match: 1. CDR3 DNA: TGTGCCAGCAGCTTAGGACTAGCGGGAGTAGATACGCAGTATTTT. Protein product: CASSLGLAGVDTQYF.